Each of the 6 T cell receptor beta chains below was sequenced from the same sample in a study of CD8 T cells in ankylosing spondylitis. TCRdb ran MiXCR on the 5' RACE reads and lists one entry per CDR3 protein. Among about 260,000 distinct CDR3 sequences listed, roughly 20% were seen once. Material: blood, either unsorted or a sorted T cell fraction (not recorded which). These receptors originate from a male donor with ankylosing spondylitis or in good health (not recorded which).

This clonotype was recorded a few times. This chain connects TRBV5-1 to TRBJ2-4; D ambiguous. The CDR3 is 12 residues long. Germline V lookup: CDR1 SGHRS, CDR2 YFSETQ. V was shortened by 0 bases and J by 9 bases, with 7 bases between the two germline ends. The CDR3 loop reads CASSLGRGIQYF. The CDR3 DNA follows: TGCGCCAGCAGCTTGGGGCGCGGCATTCAGTACTTC.

This clonotype has just a few counts. The chain recombines TRBV6-2 or TRBV6-3 with TRBJ2-1; 8 nucleotides agree with TRBD1. Trimming took 11 bases from V and 5 from J; bases not matched to a gene: 29. CDR1 and CDR2 from the germline V gene are MNHEY and SVGEGT. The CDR3 has 20 amino acids. As DNA, the CDR3 is TGTGCCTCCGGGGGCGCAGGGGGCGGTCTTTGGGCTAGCAGAAACAATGAGCAGTTCTTC. Protein product: CASGGAGGGLWASRNNEQFF.

This chain connects TRBV12-3 or TRBV12-4 to TRBJ2-1, with 14 bases that match TRBD2. There are 15 residues in the CDR3. V was pared by 6 bases and J by 6 bases, with 4 bases of the junction left unmatched. CDR3 in DNA: TGTGCCAGCAGACCGGGACTAGCGGGGGTCAATGAGCAGTTCTTC. As protein: CASRPGLAGVNEQFF.

The gene calls are TRBV5-1 and TRBJ2-2, with 8 nucleotides matching TRBD2. The CDR3 is 16 amino acids. V was pared by 0 bases and J by 0 bases, with 1 base of the junction left unmatched. Germline V gene sequence: CDR1 SGHRS, CDR2 YFSETQ. The DNA for the CDR3 is TGCGCCAGCAGCTTGGTTAGCGGGGCGAACACCGGGGAGCTGTTTTTT. Translation: CASSLVSGANTGELFF.

This clonotype was seen a handful of times. The rearrangement links TRBV29-1 to TRBJ2-3; 9 bases line up with TRBD1. V was clipped by 6 bases and J by 0 bases; unmatched bases: 4. This CDR3 spans 14 amino acids. Germline values: CDR1 SQVTM, CDR2 ANQGSEA. The CDR3 reads CSVPGQGSTDTQYF. CDR3 sequence (DNA): TGCAGCGTCCCGGGACAGGGTAGCACAGATACGCAGTATTTT.

A word on this clonotype: Sequence at one end of the junction differs from germline and may be a read error. V usage is TRBV12-3 or TRBV12-4 and J usage is TRBJ1-2; D possibly corresponds to TRBD1 (5 bases). This CDR3 has 16 residues. CDR3 nucleotide sequence: TGTGCCAGCAGTTTTACGTTGGGGCCTACACCGGATGGCTGCACCTTC. It specifies CASSFTLGPTPDGCTF.